This TCR beta chain was sequenced for a study of shared clonotypes between healthy human individuals. Overall study: There were three CD4 naive, three CD4 memory, two CD8 naive and one CD8 memory plates per donor.

This CDR3 is 14 amino acids long. Data came from immunoSEQ multiplex PCR; TCRdb stores just in-frame clones and leaves some out. The repertoire consists of approximately 2.5 million clones, with approximately 93% occurring once and the leading ten covering about 0.39%. On this clone itself: Its cognate antigen is unknown.

General observations from the study: Sharing across a few donors was seen in around 5.1% of naive CD4 clonotypes.

The material sequenced was naive CD4+ T cells from PBMCs. Subset: CD45RA+ positively selected. This clonotype originated in a man aged 18 to 35 in good health. Some clones in this sample may be carry-over from other donors' samples. J is TRBJ1-1 and V is TRBV21-1. TRBV21-1 is designated a pseudogene. CDR3: CASNGYITNTEAFF. CDR3 nucleotides: TGTGCCAGCAACGGCTATATTACGAACACTGAAGCTTTCTTT.